Shown below are 32 T cell receptor beta chains from a single sample sequenced in a study of cytomegalovirus exposure and HLA in healthy donors. Use of 60 Vbeta and 13 Jbeta primers characterized the PCR. Profiled with immunoSEQ multiplex PCR; TCRdb holds only in-frame clones, not every one. The sample contains about 120,000 clones, over 60% of which appear only once. Sequenced: PBMCs. The receptors were gathered from a woman in her thirties or forties in good health and CMV-seronegative.

This chain connects TRBV10-3 to TRBJ2-7, with 8 nucleotides matching TRBD1. The CDR3 contains 16 residues. V was pared by 3 bases and J by 5 bases, with 12 bases of the junction left unmatched. Germline CDR1 and CDR2: ENHRY and SYGVKD. The CDR3 nucleotides read TGTGCCATCAGTGACGATAAAAGGACAGGGAGCCACGAGCAGTACTTC. Translating it yields CAISDDKRTGSHEQYF.

There are a few counts of this clone. The V gene is TRBV4-2, the J gene TRBJ2-7; D perhaps matches TRBD2 (6 bases). This CDR3 region has 17 residues. The V gene lost 1 base and the J gene lost 1 base, with 17 bases spanning the gap. CDR1 and CDR2 from the germline V gene are LGHNA and YNFKEQ. CDR3 region: CASSQGGQGLGSYEQYF. DNA of the CDR3: TGTGCCAGCAGCCAAGGTGGTCAGGGACTTGGGTCCTACGAGCAGTACTTC.

The chain links TRBV10-1 to TRBJ2-5; no reliable D call. Trimming left V 9 bases short and J 2 bases short, with 19 bases between. The CDR3 is 15 residues long. Germline values: CDR1 WNHNN, CDR2 SYGVQD (reference sequence). CDR3 bases: TGCGCCAGTCCCGCCCCATCGACTGGACAAGAGACCCAGTACTTC. Translation gives CASPAPSTGQETQYF.

V usage is TRBV9 and J usage is TRBJ1-6; possible D gene TRBD1, 5 bases. Germline-derived CDR1 and CDR2 are SGDLS and YYNGEE. Between the trimmed V and J ends, which lost 3 bases and 5 bases, there was a span of 15 bases. The CDR3 runs 16 residues. CDR3 nucleotide sequence: TGTGCCAGCAGCGCGAATGCAGGGTCGAATAATTCACCCCTCCACTTT. This codes for CASSANAGSNNSPLHF.

This clone has only a few counts. This chain links TRBV11-2 with TRBJ2-5, with D possibly being TRBD1 (6 bases). V was cut by 5 bases and J by 2 bases, with 15 bases left in between. The CDR3 has 15 residues. CDR1 is SGHAT and CDR2 is FQNNGV in the germline V gene. The CDR3 loop is CASSNFPGTQETQYF. The DNA of the CDR3 is TGTGCCAGCAGCAACTTTCCCGGGACACAAGAGACCCAGTACTTC.

This clone turned up a few times. V and J are TRBV4-1 and TRBJ1-4; D may be TRBD1 (5 bases). Germline values: CDR1 MGHRA, CDR2 YSYEKL. Trimming cost V 2 bases and J 4 bases, with 20 bases left between them. The CDR3 is 18 amino acids. The CDR3 spells CASSQIGPAGGINEKLFF. CDR3 nucleotide sequence: TGCGCCAGCAGCCAAATTGGACCTGCGGGGGGAATTAATGAAAAACTGTTTTTT.

The rearrangement uses TRBV5-1 and TRBJ2-1, with D possibly being TRBD2 (5 bases). The V end was cut by 2 bases, the J end by 9 bases, with 12 bases between. The CDR3 runs to 13 residues. Germline lookup yields CDR1 SGHRS and CDR2 YFSETQ. CDR3 protein: CASSFRSEGEQFF. The CDR3 region has the DNA TGCGCCAGCAGCTTCCGTAGCGAGGGTGAGCAGTTCTTC.

The V gene is TRBV6-5, the J gene TRBJ1-5; unclear D gene. CDR1 is MNHEY, CDR2 SVGAGI, per germline. This CDR3 region has 12 residues. V was clipped by 8 bases and J by 7 bases, with 12 bases between them. CDR3 region: CASFQPGQPQHF. The CDR3 coding sequence is TGTGCCAGCTTCCAACCGGGGCAGCCCCAGCATTTT.

The gene calls are TRBV27 and TRBJ1-2; no clear D gene. Trimming took off 4 bases at V and 8 bases at J, with 14 bases between the two ends. Germline V gene data show CDR1 as MNHEY and CDR2 as SMNVEV (reference sequence). The CDR3 is made up of 13 amino acids. Here the CDR3 DNA reads TGTGCCAGCAGTTCCCGGCCCACGGGGGGCTACACCTTC. Encoded protein: CASSSRPTGGYTF.

This clone has only a few counts. The chain joins TRBV4-3 to TRBJ2-3; 8 bases fit TRBD2. This CDR3 comprises 18 residues. The germline CDR1 and CDR2 sequences are LGHNA and YSLEER. V trimming: 0 bases; J trimming: 3 bases; junction bases outside the gene matches: 11. CDR3 sequence: CASSQDLPTSDRTDTQYF. Here the CDR3 DNA reads TGCGCCAGCAGCCAAGACCTCCCGACTAGCGACCGGACAGATACGCAGTATTTT.

For the CDR3, the DNA is TGTGCCAGCAGCTTTCTAGCGGGAGGAGATTACAATGAGCAGTTCTTC. Translation: CASSFLAGGDYNEQFF. The genes are TRBV27 and TRBJ2-1; 11 bases agree with TRBD2. The V gene's germline CDR1 is MNHEY and CDR2 SMNVEV (reference sequence). V trimming: 6 bases; J trimming: 4 bases; junction bases outside the gene matches: 8. CDR3 size: 16 residues.

The chain links TRBV4-1 to TRBJ2-5, with TRBD2 as a possible D gene (5 bases). Trimming shortened V by 0 bases and J by 4 bases, and 15 bases separated the two germline ends. The germline V gene encodes CDR1 MGHRA and CDR2 YSYEKL. The CDR3 length is 16 residues. CDR3 DNA sequence: TGCGCCAGCAGCCAAGACTCGAGGGTTGGGCTAGAGACCCAGTACTTC. Its protein product is CASSQDSRVGLETQYF.

V is TRBV27 and J is TRBJ2-5, with TRBD2 matching 12 bases. The tail of the sequence fits TRBJ2-7 better, so the J call may be wrong. Germline V CDR1 and CDR2: MNHEY, SMNVEV (reference sequence). The CDR3 sequence is 18 residues long. The CDR3 region has the DNA TGTGCCAGCAGTTTACGCCCCCCACTAGCGGGAGGATCCTACGAGCAGTACTTC. This translates into CASSLRPPLAGGSYEQYF.

The chain uses TRBV6-5 and TRBJ2-5; the D is unclear. Gene TRBJ2-7 matches the end of the DNA better, so the J call may be wrong. The CDR3 spans 15 residues. From germline, CDR1 is MNHEY and CDR2 SVGAGI. Here the CDR3 reads CASSYSGGSSYEQYF. The CDR3 DNA is TGTGCCAGCAGTTACTCCGGCGGAAGCTCCTACGAGCAGTACTTC.

The chain couples TRBV19 to TRBJ1-2; no firm D call. V lost 6 bases, J lost 3 bases, and 14 bases lay in between. Germline lookup yields CDR1 LNHDA and CDR2 SQIVND (reference sequence). This CDR3 is built from 14 residues. CDR3 DNA sequence: TGTGCCAGTAGCCCCCCACGGGAGGACTATGGCTACACCTTC. Translating it yields CASSPPREDYGYTF.

This clone was counted between two and nine times. The rearrangement links TRBV5-6 to TRBJ2-1; 7 bases align to TRBD2. Germline V lookup: CDR1 SGHDT, CDR2 YYEEEE. CDR3 length: 19 residues. Trimming took 3 bases from V and 0 from J; bases not matched to a gene: 15. The CDR3 DNA reads TGTGCCAGCAGCTGGGGGGGACGGAGCTACCTTAGCTCCTACAATGAGCAGTTCTTC. Amino acid sequence: CASSWGGRSYLSSYNEQFF.

The V gene is TRBV19, the J gene TRBJ1-1; the match to TRBD1 covers 9 bases. The CDR3 sequence is 17 residues long. The germline V gene encodes CDR1 LNHDA and CDR2 SQIVND (reference sequence). The junction had 9 bases not matched to a gene; V was cut back by 0 bases and J by 4 bases. The CDR3 bases are TGTGCCAGTAGTATAGACCCGCGTGGGGACAGGGTCACTGAAGCTTTCTTT. This sequence encodes CASSIDPRGDRVTEAFF.

This chain joins TRBV9 and TRBJ2-1; 7 bases align to TRBD1. Germline assignment: CDR1 SGDLS and CDR2 YYNGEE. The length of the CDR3 is 15 residues. Losses at the gene ends were 4 bases for V and 5 bases for J; bases not matched to a gene: 9. In DNA, the CDR3 is TGTGCCAGCAGCAGAACAGGGGTGTTCAACAATGAGCAGTTCTTC. Translated, it gives CASSRTGVFNNEQFF.

This clone showed up just once. The chain uses TRBV10-1 and TRBJ2-1, with 12 bases aligning to TRBD2. The CDR3 has 15 residues. The germline CDR1 and CDR2 sequences are WNHNN and SYGVQD (reference sequence). The V gene end was trimmed by 4 bases and the J gene end by 9 bases; junction bases not matched to a gene: 7. The CDR3 coding sequence is TGCGCCAGCAGTGGGACTAGCGGGAATTGGATTGAGCAGTTCTTC. Protein: CASSGTSGNWIEQFF.

The rearrangement links TRBV7-3 to TRBJ2-3; 7 bases align to TRBD1. The germline V gene has CDR1 SGHTA and CDR2 FQGTGA. This CDR3 region has 13 residues. Trimming removed 5 bases from V and 4 bases from J; junction bases left unmatched: 3. The CDR3 sequence is CASSQGQSDTQYF. Written as DNA, the CDR3 is TGTGCCAGCAGCCAGGGACAGTCAGATACGCAGTATTTT.

V and J are TRBV10-1 and TRBJ2-3; no firm D call. This CDR3 has 14 residues. Germline CDR1 and CDR2: WNHNN and SYGVQD (reference sequence). The germline V and J ends were trimmed by 2 bases and 2 bases, with 8 bases remaining between them. This CDR3 reads CASSEHPDTDTQYF. DNA for the CDR3: TGCGCCAGCAGTGAGCATCCAGACACAGATACGCAGTATTTT.

CDR3 residues: CASSHPSGSLPEQFF. As DNA, the CDR3 is TGTGCCAGCAGCCACCCTAGCGGGAGTCTGCCTGAGCAGTTCTTC. This chain connects TRBV7-9 to TRBJ2-1, with 10 bases fitting TRBD2. CDR1 SEHNR and CDR2 FQNEAQ come from the germline V gene (reference sequence). The CDR3 runs 15 residues. V lost 5 bases, J lost 9 bases, and 10 bases stayed unmatched.

This chain links TRBV5-8 with TRBJ2-5; tentatively, D is TRBD2 (6 bases). The CDR3 runs 15 residues. V shed 4 bases and J shed 4 bases, with 17 bases lying between them. CDR1 and CDR2 from the germline V gene are SGHTS and YDEGEE. Here the CDR3 DNA reads TGTGCCAGCAGCCCCACGGGGGATATCGGAGAGACCCAGTACTTC. Encoded protein: CASSPTGDIGETQYF.

This clone was seen a handful of times. J is TRBJ2-2 and V is TRBV2, with 7 bases that match TRBD1. The V and J ends lost 6 bases and 5 bases, in that order; junction bases with no gene match: 9. This CDR3 region has 15 residues. Germline CDR1 SNHLY, CDR2 FYNNEI. The CDR3 DNA is TGTGCCAGCAGCGACAGGGAAGAAGCGACCGGGGAGCTGTTTTTT. This gives the protein CASSDREEATGELFF. Full variable domain (outside the CDR3, taken from reference TRBV2 and TRBJ2-2): EPEVTQTPSHQVTQMGQEVILRCVPISNHLYFYWYRQILGQKVEFLVSFYNNEISEKSEIFDDQFSVERPDGSNFTLKIRSTKLEDSAMYFCASSDREEATGELFFGEGSRLTVL.

This chain connects TRBV28 to TRBJ2-7, with 8 bases aligning to TRBD1. The CDR3 sequence is 12 residues long. Germline-derived CDR1 and CDR2 are MDHEN and SYDVKM. With V trimmed by 10 bases and J by 5 bases, 7 bases remained unmatched. This CDR3 reads CAIPGQGDEQYF. CDR3 nucleotide sequence: TGTGCCATCCCCGGACAGGGAGACGAGCAGTACTTC.

The rearrangement joins TRBV5-1 to TRBJ2-2, with 7 bases aligning to TRBD2. Unmatched junction bases numbered 4, after V lost 7 bases and J lost 1 base. Germline V lookup: CDR1 SGHRS, CDR2 YFSETQ. The CDR3 is 14 residues long. CDR3 in amino acids: CASLASGNTGELFF. The CDR3 DNA reads TGCGCCAGCTTGGCTAGCGGGAACACCGGGGAGCTGTTTTTT.

This sequence joins TRBV29-1 and TRBJ2-3; D perhaps matches TRBD2 (6 bases). This CDR3 has 15 amino acids. From germline, CDR1 is SQVTM and CDR2 ANQGSEA. V was clipped by 2 bases and J by 3 bases, with 15 bases between them. The CDR3 DNA sequence: TGCAGCGTTGAAAAAGTTGGGGGGAGAACAGATACGCAGTATTTT. Residues: CSVEKVGGRTDTQYF.

Comment on this clone: The sample contains more than one DNA sequence encoding this CDR3. The rearrangement links TRBV9 to TRBJ2-7; 9 bases map to TRBD1. The CDR3 loop spans 15 amino acids. Per the germline V gene, CDR1 is SGDLS and CDR2 is YYNGEE. V was clipped by 0 bases and J by 4 bases; unmatched bases: 5. CDR3 loop: CASSVGTGASYEQYF. CDR3 sequence (DNA): TGTGCCAGCAGCGTAGGGACAGGGGCGAGTTACGAGCAGTACTTC.

The chain recombines TRBV7-9 with TRBJ2-1, with a tentative D call TRBD1 (6 bases). CDR1 and CDR2 (germline): SEHNR, FQNEAQ (reference sequence). The CDR3 spans 13 residues. The V end lost 5 bases, the J end lost 7 bases, and 12 bases lay between the germline ends. CDR3 loop: CASSPTGWNEQFF. The CDR3 DNA reads TGTGCCAGCAGCCCGACAGGTTGGAATGAGCAGTTCTTC.

The genes are TRBV5-1 and TRBJ2-4; 11 positions match TRBD1. V gave up 4 bases and J gave up 5 bases; unmatched junction bases: 2. Germline CDR1 SGHRS, CDR2 YFSETQ. This CDR3 comprises 14 residues. In DNA, the CDR3 is TGCGCCAGCAGCCAGGGACAGGGGGAAAACATTCAGTACTTC. Translated, it gives CASSQGQGENIQYF.

This chain uses TRBV7-9 with TRBJ1-1, with D hard to call. Trimming took 2 bases from V and 3 from J, leaving 16 bases between them. The CDR3 is 16 amino acids. The V gene's germline CDR1 is SEHNR and CDR2 FQNEAQ (reference sequence). CDR3 DNA: TGTGCCAGCAGCTTAAGTAATCGGAGTAAGGACACTGAAGCTTTCTTT. Translation gives CASSLSNRSKDTEAFF.

The count of this clone is one. The rearrangement uses TRBV28 and TRBJ1-5; no clear D gene. The CDR3 contains 13 residues. CDR1 is MDHEN, CDR2 SYDVKM, per germline. Trimming shortened V by 10 bases and J by 1 base, and 11 bases separated the two germline ends. The CDR3, as DNA: TGTGCCACTCAGCCCAGGAGCAATCAGCCCCAGCATTTT. Amino acid sequence: CATQPRSNQPQHF.